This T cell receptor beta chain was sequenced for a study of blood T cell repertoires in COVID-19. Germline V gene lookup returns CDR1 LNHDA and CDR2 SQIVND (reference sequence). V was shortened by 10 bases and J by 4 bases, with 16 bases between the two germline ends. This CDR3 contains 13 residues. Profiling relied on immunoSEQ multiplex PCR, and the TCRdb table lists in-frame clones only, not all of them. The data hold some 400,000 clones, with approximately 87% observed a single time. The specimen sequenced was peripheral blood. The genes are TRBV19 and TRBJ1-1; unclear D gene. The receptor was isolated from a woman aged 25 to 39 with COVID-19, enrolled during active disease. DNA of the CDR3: TGTGCCAATAGCCGGCCGCCGGGCACTGAAGCTTTCTTT. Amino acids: CANSRPPGTEAFF. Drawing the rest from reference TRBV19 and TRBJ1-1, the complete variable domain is DGGITQSPKYLFRKEGQNVTLSCEQNLNHDAMYWYRQDPGQGLRLIYYSQIVNDFQKGDIAEGYSVSREKKESFPLTVTSAQKNPTAFYLCANSRPPGTEAFFGQGTRLTVV.